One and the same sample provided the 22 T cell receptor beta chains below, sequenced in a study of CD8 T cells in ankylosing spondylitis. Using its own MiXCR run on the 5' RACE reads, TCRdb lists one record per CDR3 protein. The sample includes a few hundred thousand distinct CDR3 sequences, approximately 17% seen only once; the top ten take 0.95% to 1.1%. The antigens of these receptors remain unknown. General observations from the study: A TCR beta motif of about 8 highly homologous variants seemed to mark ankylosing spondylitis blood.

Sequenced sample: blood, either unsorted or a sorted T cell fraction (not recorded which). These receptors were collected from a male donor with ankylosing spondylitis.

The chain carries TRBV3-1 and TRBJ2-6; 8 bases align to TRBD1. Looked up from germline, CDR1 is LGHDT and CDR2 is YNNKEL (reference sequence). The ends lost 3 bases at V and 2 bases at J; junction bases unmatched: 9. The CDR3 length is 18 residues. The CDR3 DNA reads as TGTGCCAGCAGCCACCCCAGGGGGCAGATGACTGGGGCCAACGTCCTGACTTTC. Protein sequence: CASSHPRGQMTGANVLTF.

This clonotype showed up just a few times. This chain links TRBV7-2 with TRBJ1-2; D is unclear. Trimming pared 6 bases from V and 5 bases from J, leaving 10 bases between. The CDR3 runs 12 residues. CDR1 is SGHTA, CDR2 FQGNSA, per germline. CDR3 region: CASRKGLYGYTF. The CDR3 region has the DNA TGTGCCAGCAGAAAAGGGTTGTATGGCTACACCTTC.

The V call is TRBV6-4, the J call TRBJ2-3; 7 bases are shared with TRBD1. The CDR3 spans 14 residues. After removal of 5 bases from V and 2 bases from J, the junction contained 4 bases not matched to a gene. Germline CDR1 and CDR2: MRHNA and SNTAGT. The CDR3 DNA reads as TGTGCCAGCAGTCAGGGGGACGACACAGATACGCAGTATTTT. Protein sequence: CASSQGDDTDTQYF.

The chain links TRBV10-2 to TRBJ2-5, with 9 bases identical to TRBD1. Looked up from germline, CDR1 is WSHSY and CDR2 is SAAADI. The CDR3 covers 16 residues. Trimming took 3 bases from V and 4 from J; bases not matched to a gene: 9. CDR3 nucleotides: TGCGCCAGCAGTGAACAGACAGGGGGATCAGGAGAGACCCAGTACTTC. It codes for CASSEQTGGSGETQYF.

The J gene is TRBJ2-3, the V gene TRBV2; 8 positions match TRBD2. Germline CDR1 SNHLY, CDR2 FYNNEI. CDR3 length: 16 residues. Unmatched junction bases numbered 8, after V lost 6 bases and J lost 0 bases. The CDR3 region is CASRVRLATSTDTQYF. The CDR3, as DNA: TGTGCCAGCAGAGTCAGACTAGCGACAAGCACAGATACGCAGTATTTT.

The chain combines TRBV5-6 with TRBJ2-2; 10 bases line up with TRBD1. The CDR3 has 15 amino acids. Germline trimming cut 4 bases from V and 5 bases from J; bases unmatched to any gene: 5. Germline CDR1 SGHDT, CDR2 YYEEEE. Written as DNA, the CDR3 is TGTGCCAGCAGCCGGGACAGGGGACGGACCGGGGAGCTGTTTTTT. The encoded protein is CASSRDRGRTGELFF.

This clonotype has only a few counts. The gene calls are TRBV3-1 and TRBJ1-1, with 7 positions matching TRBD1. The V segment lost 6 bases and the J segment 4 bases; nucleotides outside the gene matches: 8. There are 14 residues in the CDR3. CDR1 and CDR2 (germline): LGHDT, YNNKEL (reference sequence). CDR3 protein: CASSRQGFSTEAFF. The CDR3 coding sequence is TGTGCCAGCAGTCGACAGGGATTCAGCACTGAAGCTTTCTTT.

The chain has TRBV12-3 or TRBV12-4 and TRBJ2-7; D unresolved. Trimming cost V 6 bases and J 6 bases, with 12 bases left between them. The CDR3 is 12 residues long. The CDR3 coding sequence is TGTGCCAGCAGCCGGGTGGGCTTCGAGCAGTACTTC. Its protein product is CASSRVGFEQYF.

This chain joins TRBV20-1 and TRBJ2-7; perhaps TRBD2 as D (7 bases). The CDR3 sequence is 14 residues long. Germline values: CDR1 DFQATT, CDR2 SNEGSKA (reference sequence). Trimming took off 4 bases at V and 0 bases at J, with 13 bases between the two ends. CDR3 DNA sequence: TGCAGTGCTAACCTTGCGGGGGCCTCCTACGAGCAGTACTTC. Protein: CSANLAGASYEQYF.

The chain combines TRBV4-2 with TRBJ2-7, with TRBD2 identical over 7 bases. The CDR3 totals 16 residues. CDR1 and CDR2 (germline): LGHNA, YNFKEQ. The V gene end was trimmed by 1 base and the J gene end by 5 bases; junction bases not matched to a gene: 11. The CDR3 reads CASSQVGGRAGHEQYF. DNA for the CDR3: TGTGCCAGCAGCCAAGTCGGTGGGAGGGCCGGCCACGAGCAGTACTTC.

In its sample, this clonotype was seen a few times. CDR3 sequence: CASSPLGGRETQYF. CDR3 coding DNA: TGCGCCAGCAGCCCCCTAGGGGGTAGGGAGACCCAGTACTTC. This sequence joins TRBV5-1 and TRBJ2-5; possibly TRBD1 for D (6 bases). The CDR3 covers 14 residues. Trimming stripped 4 bases from V and 5 bases from J, with 15 bases between. Germline V gene lookup returns CDR1 SGHRS and CDR2 YFSETQ.

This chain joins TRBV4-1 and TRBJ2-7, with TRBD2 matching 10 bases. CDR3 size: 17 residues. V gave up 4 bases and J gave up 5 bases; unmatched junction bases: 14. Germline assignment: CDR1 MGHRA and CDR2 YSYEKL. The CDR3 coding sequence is TGCGCCAGCAGCCCCCGATTCGTAGCGGGAGGTCGGGACGAGCAGTACTTC. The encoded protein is CASSPRFVAGGRDEQYF.

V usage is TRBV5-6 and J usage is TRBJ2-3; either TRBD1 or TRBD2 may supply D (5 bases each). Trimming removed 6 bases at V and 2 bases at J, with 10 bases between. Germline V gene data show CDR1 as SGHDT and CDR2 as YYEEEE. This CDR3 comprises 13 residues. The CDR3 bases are TGTGCCAGCAAGAAGGGGACCACAGATACGCAGTATTTT. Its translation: CASKKGTTDTQYF.

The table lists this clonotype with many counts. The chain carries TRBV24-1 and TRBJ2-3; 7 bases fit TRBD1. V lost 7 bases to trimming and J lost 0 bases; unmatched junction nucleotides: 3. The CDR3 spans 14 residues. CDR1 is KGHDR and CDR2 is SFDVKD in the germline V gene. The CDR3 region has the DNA TGTGCCACCAGCAAGACAGGGAGCACAGATACGCAGTATTTT. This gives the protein CATSKTGSTDTQYF.

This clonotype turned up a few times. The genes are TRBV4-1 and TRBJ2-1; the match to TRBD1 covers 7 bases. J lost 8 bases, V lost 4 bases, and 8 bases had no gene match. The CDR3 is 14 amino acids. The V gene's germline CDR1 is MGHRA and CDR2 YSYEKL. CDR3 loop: CASSLGQDFDEQFF. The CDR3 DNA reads TGCGCCAGCAGCCTAGGACAGGATTTTGATGAGCAGTTCTTC.

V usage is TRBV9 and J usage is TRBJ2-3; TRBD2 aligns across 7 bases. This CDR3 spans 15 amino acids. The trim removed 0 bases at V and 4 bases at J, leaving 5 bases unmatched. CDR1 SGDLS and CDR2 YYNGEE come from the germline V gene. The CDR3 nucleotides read TGTGCCAGCAGCGTAGTGGGGACTATGGCAGATACGCAGTATTTT. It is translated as CASSVVGTMADTQYF.

The CDR3 sequence is CASSPRLAGRVDTQYF. The CDR3 bases are TGTGCCAGCAGTCCCCGACTAGCGGGGCGGGTAGATACGCAGTATTTT. This chain uses TRBV27 with TRBJ2-3; 11 nucleotides match TRBD2. V lost 5 bases, J lost 5 bases, and 9 bases stayed unmatched. The germline V gene has CDR1 MNHEY and CDR2 SMNVEV (reference sequence). CDR3 length: 16 residues.

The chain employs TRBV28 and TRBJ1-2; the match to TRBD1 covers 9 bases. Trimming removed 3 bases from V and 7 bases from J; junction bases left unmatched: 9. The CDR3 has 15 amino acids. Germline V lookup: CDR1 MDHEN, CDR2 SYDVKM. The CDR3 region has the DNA TGTGCCAGCAGTTTCCCTCGGACAGGGGTTACTGGCTACACCTTC. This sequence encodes CASSFPRTGVTGYTF.

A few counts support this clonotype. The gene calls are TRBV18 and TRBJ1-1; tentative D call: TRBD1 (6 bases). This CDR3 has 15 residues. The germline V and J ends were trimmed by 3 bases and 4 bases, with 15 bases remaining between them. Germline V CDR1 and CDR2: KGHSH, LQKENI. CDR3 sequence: CASSPIGGTSTEAFF. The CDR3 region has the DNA TGTGCCAGCTCACCGATAGGGGGTACGAGCACTGAAGCTTTCTTT. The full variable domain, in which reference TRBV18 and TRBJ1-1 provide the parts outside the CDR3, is NAGVMQNPRHLVRRRGQEARLRCSPMKGHSHVYWYRQLPEEGLKFMVYLQKENIIDESGMPKERFSAEFPKEGPSILRIQQVVRGDSAAYFCASSPIGGTSTEAFFGQGTRLTVV.

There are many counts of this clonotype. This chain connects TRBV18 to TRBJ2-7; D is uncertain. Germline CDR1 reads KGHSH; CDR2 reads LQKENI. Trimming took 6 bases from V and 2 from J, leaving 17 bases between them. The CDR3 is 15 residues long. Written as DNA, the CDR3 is TGTGCCAGCTCGGCGCACAAGGGCCAAACCTACGAGCAGTACTTC. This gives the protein CASSAHKGQTYEQYF.

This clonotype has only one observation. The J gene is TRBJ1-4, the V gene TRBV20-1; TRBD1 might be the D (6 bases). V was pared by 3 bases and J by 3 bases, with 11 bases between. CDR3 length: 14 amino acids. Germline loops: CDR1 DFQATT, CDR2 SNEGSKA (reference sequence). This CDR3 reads CSARRGAANEKLFF. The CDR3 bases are TGCAGTGCTAGGCGGGGGGCCGCTAATGAAAAACTGTTTTTT.

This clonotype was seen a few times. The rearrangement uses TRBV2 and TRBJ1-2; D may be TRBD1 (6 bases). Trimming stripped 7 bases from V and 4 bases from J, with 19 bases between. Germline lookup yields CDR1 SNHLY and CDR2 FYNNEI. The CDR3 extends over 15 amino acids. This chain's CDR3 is CASTVDRTVSYGYTF. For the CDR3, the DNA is TGTGCCAGCACCGTAGATCGGACAGTTAGCTATGGCTACACCTTC.